This T cell receptor (beta chain) stems from a study of control samples from healthy donors and cancer patients. Data came from immunoSEQ multiplex PCR; TCRdb stores just in-frame clones and leaves some out. The data hold some 140,000 clones, with 94% observed a single time. The source material was blood. This receptor was taken from a man aged 40-49 years in good health.

This chain's CDR3 is CASRRRTGGNTDTQYF. The CDR3 region has the DNA TGTGCCAGCAGACGCCGGACAGGGGGCAACACAGATACGCAGTATTTT. The rearrangement uses TRBV27 and TRBJ2-3; 11 nucleotides agree with TRBD1. The CDR3 is 16 amino acids. Losses at the gene ends were 6 bases for V and 2 bases for J; bases not matched to a gene: 7. Per the germline V gene, CDR1 is MNHEY and CDR2 is SMNVEV (reference sequence).